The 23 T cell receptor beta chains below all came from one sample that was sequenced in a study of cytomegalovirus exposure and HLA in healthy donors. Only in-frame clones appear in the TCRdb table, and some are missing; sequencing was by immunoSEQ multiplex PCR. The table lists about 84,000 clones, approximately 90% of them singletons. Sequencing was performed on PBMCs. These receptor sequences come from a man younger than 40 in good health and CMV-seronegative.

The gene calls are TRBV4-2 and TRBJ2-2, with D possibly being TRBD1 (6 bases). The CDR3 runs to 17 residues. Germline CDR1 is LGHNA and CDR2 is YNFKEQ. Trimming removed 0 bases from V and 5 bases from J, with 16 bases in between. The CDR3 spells CASSQDIGDIETGELFF. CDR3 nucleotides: TGTGCCAGCAGCCAAGATATTGGGGACATAGAAACCGGGGAGCTGTTTTTT.

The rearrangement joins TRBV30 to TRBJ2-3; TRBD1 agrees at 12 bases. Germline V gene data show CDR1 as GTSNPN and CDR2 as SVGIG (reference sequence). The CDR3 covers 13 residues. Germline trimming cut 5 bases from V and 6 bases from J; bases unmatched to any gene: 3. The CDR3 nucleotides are TGTGCCTGGGGGACAGGGGGCGCGGATACGCAGTATTTT. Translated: CAWGTGGADTQYF.

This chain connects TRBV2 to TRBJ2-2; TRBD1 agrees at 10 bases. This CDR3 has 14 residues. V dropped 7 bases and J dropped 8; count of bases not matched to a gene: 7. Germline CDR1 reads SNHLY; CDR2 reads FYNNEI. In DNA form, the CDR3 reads TGTGCCAGCACCCGGGACAGGGGTGCTGGGGAGCTGTTTTTT. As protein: CASTRDRGAGELFF.

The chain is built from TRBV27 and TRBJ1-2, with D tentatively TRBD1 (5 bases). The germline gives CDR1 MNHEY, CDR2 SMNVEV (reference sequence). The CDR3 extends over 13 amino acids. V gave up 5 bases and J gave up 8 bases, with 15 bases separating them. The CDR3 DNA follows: TGTGCCAGCAGTAGTCGGGGGAAGGTGGGCTACACCTTC. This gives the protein CASSSRGKVGYTF.

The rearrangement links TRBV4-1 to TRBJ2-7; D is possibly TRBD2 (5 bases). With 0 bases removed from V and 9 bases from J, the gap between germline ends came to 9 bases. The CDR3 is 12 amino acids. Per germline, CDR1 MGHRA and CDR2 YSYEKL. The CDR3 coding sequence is TGCGCCAGCAGCCAAGATCGGGGTTCGCAGTACTTC. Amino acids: CASSQDRGSQYF.

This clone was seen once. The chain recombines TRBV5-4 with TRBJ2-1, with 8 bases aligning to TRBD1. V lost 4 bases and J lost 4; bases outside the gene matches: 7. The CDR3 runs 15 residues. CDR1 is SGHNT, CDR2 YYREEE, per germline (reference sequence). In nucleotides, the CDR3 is TGTGCCAGCAGCCCTTGGGACAGGCCGTACAATGAGCAGTTCTTC. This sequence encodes CASSPWDRPYNEQFF.

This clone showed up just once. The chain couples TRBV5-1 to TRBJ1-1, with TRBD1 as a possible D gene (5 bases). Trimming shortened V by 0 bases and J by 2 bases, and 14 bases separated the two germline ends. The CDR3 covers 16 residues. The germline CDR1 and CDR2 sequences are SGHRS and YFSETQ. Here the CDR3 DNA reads TGCGCCAGCAGCTTGGACGAGTCAGGGTCAAACACTGAAGCTTTCTTT. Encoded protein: CASSLDESGSNTEAFF.

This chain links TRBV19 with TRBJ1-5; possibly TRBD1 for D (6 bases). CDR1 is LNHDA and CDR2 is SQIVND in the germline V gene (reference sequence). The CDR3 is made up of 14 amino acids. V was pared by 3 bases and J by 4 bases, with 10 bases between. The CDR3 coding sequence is TGTGCCAGTAGTATTAGGACAGTAAATCAGCCCCAGCATTTT. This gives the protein CASSIRTVNQPQHF.

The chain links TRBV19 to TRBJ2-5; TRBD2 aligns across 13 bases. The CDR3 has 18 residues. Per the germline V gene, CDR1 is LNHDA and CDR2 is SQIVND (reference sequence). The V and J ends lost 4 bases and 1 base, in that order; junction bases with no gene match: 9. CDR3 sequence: CASSSRLAGGPSQETQYF. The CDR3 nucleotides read TGTGCCAGTAGTAGCCGACTAGCGGGGGGACCAAGCCAAGAGACCCAGTACTTC. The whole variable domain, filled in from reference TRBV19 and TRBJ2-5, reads DGGITQSPKYLFRKEGQNVTLSCEQNLNHDAMYWYRQDPGQGLRLIYYSQIVNDFQKGDIAEGYSVSREKKESFPLTVTSAQKNPTAFYLCASSSRLAGGPSQETQYFGPGTRLLVL.

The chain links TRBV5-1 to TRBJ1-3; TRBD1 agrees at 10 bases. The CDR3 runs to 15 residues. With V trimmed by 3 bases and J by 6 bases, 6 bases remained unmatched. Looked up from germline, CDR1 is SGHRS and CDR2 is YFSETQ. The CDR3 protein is CASSSETGGKNTIYF. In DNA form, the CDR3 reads TGCGCCAGCAGCTCGGAGACAGGGGGCAAAAACACCATATATTTT.

Here the CDR3 reads CASSIPGEGEAFF. The CDR3 DNA reads TGTGCCAGTAGTATACCGGGGGAGGGGGAAGCTTTCTTT. V and J are TRBV19 and TRBJ1-1, with D possibly TRBD1 on 5 matching bases. This CDR3 is built from 13 residues. V was clipped by 2 bases and J by 8 bases, with 12 bases between them. Germline loops: CDR1 LNHDA, CDR2 SQIVND (reference sequence).

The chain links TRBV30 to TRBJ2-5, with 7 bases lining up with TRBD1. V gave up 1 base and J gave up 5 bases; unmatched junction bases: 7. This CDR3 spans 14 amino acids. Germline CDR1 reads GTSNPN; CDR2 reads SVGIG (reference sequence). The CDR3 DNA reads TGTGCCTGGAGTGACACTACAGGGGAGGAGACCCAGTACTTC. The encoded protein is CAWSDTTGEETQYF.

In DNA, the CDR3 is TGTGCCAGCAGCTCGGGTAGGGGCTACACCTTC. Protein product: CASSSGRGYTF. This rearrangement joins TRBV7-9 to TRBJ1-2, with D hard to call. V lost 4 bases and J 8 bases, leaving 8 bases between the germline ends. The V gene's germline CDR1 is SEHNR and CDR2 FQNEAQ (reference sequence). The CDR3 length is 11 residues.

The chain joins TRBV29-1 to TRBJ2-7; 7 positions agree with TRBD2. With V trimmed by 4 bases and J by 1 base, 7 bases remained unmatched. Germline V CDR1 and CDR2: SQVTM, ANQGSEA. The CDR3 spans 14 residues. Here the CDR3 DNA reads TGCAGCGTTGTTCTGCGGGAGCGATCCTACGAGCAGTACTTC. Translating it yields CSVVLRERSYEQYF.

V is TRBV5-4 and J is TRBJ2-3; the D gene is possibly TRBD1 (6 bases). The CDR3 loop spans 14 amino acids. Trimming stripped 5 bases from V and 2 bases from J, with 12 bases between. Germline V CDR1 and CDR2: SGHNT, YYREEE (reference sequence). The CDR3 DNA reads TGTGCCAGCAGGCCCCGGGACAACACAGATACGCAGTATTTT. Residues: CASRPRDNTDTQYF.

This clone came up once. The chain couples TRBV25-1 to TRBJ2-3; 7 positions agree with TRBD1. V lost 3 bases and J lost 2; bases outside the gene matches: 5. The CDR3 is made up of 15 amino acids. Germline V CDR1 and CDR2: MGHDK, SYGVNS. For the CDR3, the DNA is TGTGCCAGCAGTGACGGGACAGCTTTCACAGATACGCAGTATTTT. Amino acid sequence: CASSDGTAFTDTQYF. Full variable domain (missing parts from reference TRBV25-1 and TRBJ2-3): EADIYQTPRYLVIGTGKKITLECSQTMGHDKMYWYQQDPGMELHLIHYSYGVNSTEKGDLSSESTVSRIRTEHFPLTLESARPSHTSQYLCASSDGTAFTDTQYFGPGTRLTVL.

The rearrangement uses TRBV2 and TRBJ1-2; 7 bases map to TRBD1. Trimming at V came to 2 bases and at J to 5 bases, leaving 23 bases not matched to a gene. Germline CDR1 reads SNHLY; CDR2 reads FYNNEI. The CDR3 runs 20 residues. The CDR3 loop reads CASSEIGSEGARNLIYGYTF. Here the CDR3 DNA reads TGTGCCAGCAGTGAAATAGGATCGGAGGGGGCTCGCAATCTAATTTATGGCTACACCTTC. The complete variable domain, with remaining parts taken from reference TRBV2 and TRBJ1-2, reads EPEVTQTPSHQVTQMGQEVILRCVPISNHLYFYWYRQILGQKVEFLVSFYNNEISEKSEIFDDQFSVERPDGSNFTLKIRSTKLEDSAMYFCASSEIGSEGARNLIYGYTFGSGTRLTVV.

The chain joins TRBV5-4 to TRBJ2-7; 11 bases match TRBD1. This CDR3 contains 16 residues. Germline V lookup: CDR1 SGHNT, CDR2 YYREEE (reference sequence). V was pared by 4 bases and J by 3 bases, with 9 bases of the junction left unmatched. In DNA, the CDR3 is TGTGCCAGCAGCCATGGGACAGGGGGGATAGACTACGAGCAGTACTTC. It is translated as CASSHGTGGIDYEQYF. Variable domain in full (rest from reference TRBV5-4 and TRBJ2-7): ETGVTQSPTHLIKTRGQQVTLRCSSQSGHNTVSWYQQALGQGPQFIFQYYREEENGRGNFPPRFSGLQFPNYSSELNVNALELDDSALYLCASSHGTGGIDYEQYFGPGTRLTVT.

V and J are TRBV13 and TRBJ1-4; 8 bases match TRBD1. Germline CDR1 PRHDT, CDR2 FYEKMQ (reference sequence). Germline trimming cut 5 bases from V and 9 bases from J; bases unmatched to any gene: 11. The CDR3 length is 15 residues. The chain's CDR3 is CASSRGQGREKKLFF. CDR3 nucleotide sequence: TGTGCCAGCAGCCGTGGACAGGGCCGCGAGAAAAAACTGTTTTTT.

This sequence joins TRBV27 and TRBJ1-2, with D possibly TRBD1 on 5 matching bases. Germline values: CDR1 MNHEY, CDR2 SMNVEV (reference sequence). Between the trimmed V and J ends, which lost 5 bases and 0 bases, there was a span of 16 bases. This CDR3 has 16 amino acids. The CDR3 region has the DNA TGTGCCAGCAGTCTTGGGGAGGGACGGTCTAACTATGGCTACACCTTC. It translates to CASSLGEGRSNYGYTF.

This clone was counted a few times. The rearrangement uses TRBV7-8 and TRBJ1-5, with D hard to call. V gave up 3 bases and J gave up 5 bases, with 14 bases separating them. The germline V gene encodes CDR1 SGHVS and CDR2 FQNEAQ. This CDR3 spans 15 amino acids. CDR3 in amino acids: CASSFGWLRDQPQHF. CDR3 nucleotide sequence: TGTGCCAGCAGCTTTGGGTGGTTGAGGGATCAGCCCCAGCATTTT.

The CDR3 region is CATSRGDKPTDTQYF. CDR3 sequence (DNA): TGTGCCACCAGCAGAGGTGACAAACCCACAGATACGCAGTATTTT. V usage is TRBV15 and J usage is TRBJ2-3; D gene unclear. CDR1 and CDR2 (germline): LNHNV, YYDKDF (reference sequence). V was shortened by 1 base and J by 2 bases, with 10 bases between the two germline ends. The CDR3 has 15 residues.

The CDR3 loop is CASTVGFGEGMNTEAFF. The CDR3 coding sequence is TGTGCCAGCACCGTAGGGTTCGGGGAAGGGATGAACACTGAAGCTTTCTTT. J is TRBJ1-1 and V is TRBV28; no reliable D call. The germline V gene encodes CDR1 MDHEN and CDR2 SYDVKM. There are 17 residues in the CDR3. V lost 7 bases to trimming and J lost 0 bases, with 21 bases between them.